The next 15 T cell receptor beta chains were all read from a single sample in a study of OX40 agonist ivuxolimab in advanced cancers. Assay: immunoSEQ multiplex PCR; the TCRdb copy retains only in-frame clones and omits some. The table includes over 75,000 clones, around 87% detected once. Specimen: CD4+ or CD8+ T cells sorted from blood, collected in a trial of the OX40 agonist ivuxolimab. Receptors were obtained from an adult with an advanced solid tumor such as melanoma, head and neck, liver or kidney cancer.

The chain couples TRBV7-2 to TRBJ2-3; 11 nucleotides match TRBD2. The ends lost 5 bases at V and 6 bases at J; junction bases unmatched: 10. The germline V gene has CDR1 SGHTA and CDR2 FQGNSA. This CDR3 region has 16 residues. The CDR3 region is CASSPRASGRLDTQYF. The CDR3 region has the DNA TGTGCCAGCAGCCCCAGGGCTAGCGGGAGGTTGGATACGCAGTATTTT.

The chain is built from TRBV6-5 and TRBJ1-2; D is ambiguous. V shed 8 bases and J shed 3 bases, with 10 bases lying between them. The germline gives CDR1 MNHEY, CDR2 SVGAGI. The CDR3 contains 12 residues. Written as DNA, the CDR3 is TGTGCCAGCTATGCGGGGTACTATGGCTACACCTTC. Translation: CASYAGYYGYTF.

The genes are TRBV10-3 and TRBJ1-1, with D tentatively TRBD1 (5 bases). Germline V gives CDR1 ENHRY, CDR2 SYGVKD. V lost 3 bases, J lost 5 bases, and 13 bases lay in between. This CDR3 has 14 amino acids. The CDR3 sequence: CAISEGHLGTEAFF. CDR3 nucleotides: TGTGCCATCAGTGAAGGACACCTGGGGACTGAAGCTTTCTTT.

This rearrangement joins TRBV19 to TRBJ1-1, with D unclear. V was shortened by 3 bases and J by 1 base, with 6 bases between the two germline ends. This CDR3 has 13 amino acids. Germline V CDR1 and CDR2: LNHDA, SQIVND (reference sequence). This CDR3 is CASSMRQNTEAFF. The DNA of the CDR3 is TGTGCCAGTAGTATGAGACAGAACACTGAAGCTTTCTTT.

By sample share, this clone is medium-sized. This chain connects TRBV28 to TRBJ2-7; maybe TRBD2 (6 bases). The V end lost 5 bases, the J end lost 4 bases, and 12 bases lay between the germline ends. The germline gives CDR1 MDHEN, CDR2 SYDVKM. CDR3 length: 13 residues. The CDR3 sequence: CASSPRRVYEQYF. The DNA of the CDR3 is TGTGCCAGCAGTCCCCGGAGGGTTTACGAGCAGTACTTC.

The V gene is TRBV6-6, the J gene TRBJ1-5; TRBD1 matches 8 bases. V shed 2 bases and J 11 bases; nucleotides not matched to a gene: 8. This CDR3 spans 14 amino acids. Germline CDR1 is MNHNY and CDR2 is SVGAGI (reference sequence). CDR3 loop: CASSYRQGRESQHF. CDR3 in DNA: TGTGCCAGCAGTTACAGACAGGGGAGGGAATCCCAGCATTTT.

The rearrangement joins TRBV7-9 to TRBJ2-4, with 8 bases that match TRBD1. This CDR3 is 15 amino acids long. Losses at the gene ends were 1 base for V and 8 bases for J; bases not matched to a gene: 7. Germline V gene data show CDR1 as SEHNR and CDR2 as FQNEAQ (reference sequence). The CDR3 DNA reads TGTGCCAGCAGCTTAGACGGACAGGGTCTGGACATTCAGTACTTC. It codes for CASSLDGQGLDIQYF.

The chain employs TRBV6-1 and TRBJ1-4, with no clear D. Trimming shortened V by 3 bases and J by 7 bases, and 15 bases separated the two germline ends. The CDR3 runs to 15 residues. Germline V lookup: CDR1 MNHNS, CDR2 SASEGT. CDR3 sequence reads: CASSDRASLAEKLFF. CDR3 DNA: TGTGCCAGCAGTGACAGAGCTTCTTTGGCTGAAAAACTGTTTTTT.

V usage is TRBV2 and J usage is TRBJ2-2; D may match TRBD1 or TRBD2 (5 bases each). Germline loops: CDR1 SNHLY, CDR2 FYNNEI. The CDR3 is made up of 14 amino acids. The ends were cut back, 4 bases at V and 4 bases at J, with 10 bases in the middle. CDR3 in amino acids: CASSGTRGTGELFF. The CDR3 bases are TGTGCCAGCAGTGGAACGAGGGGCACCGGGGAGCTGTTTTTT. The full variable domain, completed using reference TRBV2 and TRBJ2-2, is EPEVTQTPSHQVTQMGQEVILRCVPISNHLYFYWYRQILGQKVEFLVSFYNNEISEKSEIFDDQFSVERPDGSNFTLKIRSTKLEDSAMYFCASSGTRGTGELFFGEGSRLTVL.

This chain connects TRBV6-6 to TRBJ1-1; D is uncertain. The CDR3 extends over 14 amino acids. Germline V CDR1 and CDR2: MNHNY, SVGAGI (reference sequence). The V end lost 7 bases, the J end lost 1 base, and 13 bases lay between the germline ends. The CDR3 coding sequence is TGTGCCAGCACCGCTTCGAGGGCGAACACTGAAGCTTTCTTT. The encoded protein is CASTASRANTEAFF.

The gene calls are TRBV4-3 and TRBJ1-1, with 7 bases that match TRBD1. The CDR3 is made up of 17 amino acids. V lost 0 bases to trimming and J lost 5 bases; unmatched junction nucleotides: 12. Germline V gene sequence: CDR1 LGHNA, CDR2 YSLEER. CDR3 protein: CASSQDGGGGSWTEAFF. The CDR3 DNA reads TGCGCCAGCAGCCAAGATGGAGGAGGGGGCTCGTGGACTGAAGCTTTCTTT.

The CDR3 coding sequence is TGTGCCAGCAGTTTCAGGATAGGGGAGCAGTACTTC. It codes for CASSFRIGEQYF. The chain combines TRBV27 with TRBJ2-7; D is undetermined. This CDR3 contains 12 residues. V was cut by 3 bases and J by 7 bases, with 10 bases left in between. Germline V lookup: CDR1 MNHEY, CDR2 SMNVEV (reference sequence).

J is TRBJ2-7 and V is TRBV5-1; the D gene could be TRBD1 or TRBD2 (5 bases each). CDR1 and CDR2 (germline): SGHRS, YFSETQ. V was shortened by 4 bases and J by 3 bases, with 17 bases between the two germline ends. The CDR3 contains 15 residues. CDR3 sequence (DNA): TGCGCCAGCAGCGAACGGGACCCTATTATCTACGAGCAGTACTTC. This codes for CASSERDPIIYEQYF.

The chain carries TRBV28 and TRBJ2-3, with 7 positions matching TRBD2. Trimming at V came to 1 base and at J to 6 bases, leaving 13 bases not matched to a gene. The CDR3 extends over 17 amino acids. Per germline, CDR1 MDHEN and CDR2 SYDVKM. CDR3 in amino acids: CASSLSASGVVRDTQYF. CDR3 in DNA: TGTGCCAGCAGTTTATCGGCTAGCGGAGTGGTAAGGGATACGCAGTATTTT.

The chain is built from TRBV18 and TRBJ2-7; no firm D call. CDR3 length equals 13 residues. The germline V gene has CDR1 KGHSH and CDR2 LQKENI. V was clipped by 3 bases and J by 4 bases, with 10 bases between them. The CDR3 sequence is CASSPLDGYEQYV. For the CDR3, the DNA is TGTGCCAGCTCACCTTTGGACGGATACGAGCAGTACGTC.